The 3 T cell receptor beta chains given below trace back to one sample, sequenced in a study of blood T cell repertoires in COVID-19. TCRdb's table, derived via immunoSEQ multiplex PCR, lists solely in-frame clones and lacks some. The data show approximately 110,000 clones, 75% to 90% seen once. Sequencing was performed on peripheral blood. Source of these receptors: a human donor in a cohort sampled during active COVID-19.

The chain joins TRBV5-1 to TRBJ2-3; TRBD2 is a possible D gene (6 bases). CDR3 length equals 15 residues. Germline V CDR1 and CDR2: SGHRS, YFSETQ. V lost 0 bases and J 0 bases, leaving 8 bases between the germline ends. The DNA for the CDR3 is TGCGCCAGCAGCTTGGGCGGGACTAGCACAGATACGCAGTATTTT. Its protein is CASSLGGTSTDTQYF. The full variable domain, with the rest looked up from reference TRBV5-1 and TRBJ2-3, is KAGVTQTPRYLIKTRGQQVTLSCSPISGHRSVSWYQQTPGQGLQFLFEYFSETQRNKGNFPGRFSGRQFSNSRSEMNVSTLELGDSALYLCASSLGGTSTDTQYFGPGTRLTVL.

J is TRBJ2-7 and V is TRBV20-1; possible D gene TRBD1, 5 bases. The CDR3 spans 15 residues. Looked up from germline, CDR1 is DFQATT and CDR2 is SNEGSKA (reference sequence). V was shortened by 3 bases and J by 1 base, with 16 bases between the two germline ends. The CDR3 sequence is CSASVTGGQSYEQYF. The DNA of the CDR3 is TGCAGTGCTAGTGTAACGGGCGGACAATCCTACGAGCAGTACTTC.

The chain carries TRBV28 and TRBJ1-3; TRBD1 matches 7 bases. The CDR3 length is 13 residues. The germline V gene encodes CDR1 MDHEN and CDR2 SYDVKM. V dropped 8 bases and J dropped 7; count of bases not matched to a gene: 8. The CDR3 protein is CASRPRGQNTIYF. The CDR3 DNA reads TGTGCCAGCCGACCGAGGGGGCAGAACACCATATATTTT.